This is a list of T cell receptor beta chains from one sample in a study of OX40 agonist ivuxolimab in advanced cancers. Repertoires were generated with immunoSEQ multiplex PCR, while TCRdb's copy carries only in-frame clones and drops some. Of around 76,000 clones listed, approximately 80% are singletons. This specimen was CD4+ or CD8+ T cells sorted from blood, taken in a trial of the OX40 agonist ivuxolimab. The receptors were sampled from an adult with an advanced solid tumor such as melanoma, head and neck, liver or kidney cancer. Each CDR3 is given with its conserved first and last residue. D genes are given only for firm matches. Expanded clones get a size class; other rows say once, few or many, or leave the size out.

once TRBJ2-5 . TRBV5-6 TGTGCCAGCAGCCCGGGGGACCAAGAGACCCAGTACTTC CASSPGDQETQYF
. TRBJ2-3 TRBD1 TRBV5-1 TGCGCCAGCAGCTTGGGGGACAGCTTGACAGATACGCAGTATTTT CASSLGDSLTDTQYF
. TRBJ1-4 . TRBV28 TGTGCCAGCTCGACCCGTGGACAGTTTTTTGAAAAACTGTTTTTT CASSTRGQFFEKLFF
. TRBJ2-7 . TRBV5-4 TGTGCCAGCAGCTTGAGGGACTCTCTCTCCTACGAGCAGTACTTC CASSLRDSLSYEQYF
. TRBJ2-1 TRBD1 TRBV7-2 TGTGCCAGCAGTACAGGGGGACAGACGTACAATGAGCAGTTCTTC CASSTGGQTYNEQFF
. TRBJ1-6 . TRBV28 TGTGCCAGCACCGGACAAATACCTTCACCCCTCCACTTT CASTGQIPSPLHF
. TRBJ2-7 . TRBV7-2 TGTGCCAGCAGCTTAGGCCCTGTGAGCTCCTACGAGCAGTACTTC CASSLGPVSSYEQYF
once TRBJ1-2 TRBD1 TRBV4-3 TGCGCCAGCAGCCAAGAGAGTGGACAGGGGAGCTATGGCTACACCTTC CASSQESGQGSYGYTF
. TRBJ1-4 . TRBV11-2 TGTGCCAGCAGCTTGATCCGGGGGGAACTGTTTTTT CASSLIRGELFF
. TRBJ2-7 TRBD2 TRBV27 TGTGCCAGCAGTTTACGGGAGGGGGTCCTAAAGCAGTACTTC CASSLREGVLKQYF
once TRBJ1-5 . TRBV5-6 TGTGCCAGCAGCTTCCTAATGAGGGGACAAGCAAGTCAGCCCCAGCATTTT CASSFLMRGQASQPQHF
. TRBJ1-5 . TRBV5-3 TGTGCCAGAATCATGAGGGTCAATCAGCCCCAGCATTTT CARIMRVNQPQHF
once TRBJ2-3 TRBD2 TRBV6-4 TGTGCCAGCAGTGCCACGAATCTAGCGGGAGATACGCAGTATTTT CASSATNLAGDTQYF
. TRBJ1-2 . TRBV7-9 TGTGCCAGCAGCTTAGTCAAGGCAGGTGGCTACACCTTC CASSLVKAGGYTF
. TRBJ1-1 . TRBV30 TGTGCCTGGAGTAAGCAGGGGAACACTGAAGCTTTCTTT CAWSKQGNTEAFF
. TRBJ2-5 TRBD2 TRBV7-3 TGTGCCAGCAGCCACGGGACTAGCGGACAAGAGACCCAGTACTTC CASSHGTSGQETQYF
. TRBJ2-7 . TRBV5-1 TGCGCCAGCAGCTACCAGAGGACAGAAGACTCCACCTACGAGCAGTACTTC CASSYQRTEDSTYEQYF
. TRBJ1-2 . TRBV15 TGTGCCACCAGCACCCGACAGGCCGGGGGCTATGGCTACACCTTC CATSTRQAGGYGYTF
. TRBJ2-5 TRBD1 TRBV5-1 TGCGCCAGCAGCTTGGGCCTCCGGGACAGGGGTGGTGAGACCCAGTACTTC CASSLGLRDRGGETQYF
. TRBJ2-3 TRBD2 TRBV5-4 TGTGCCAGCTGGAGCGGGATTGACACAGATACGCAGTATTTT CASWSGIDTDTQYF
. TRBJ2-3 TRBD2 TRBV6-4 TGTGCCAGCAGTGAGACTTCTAGCGGGGGGTTCACAGATACGCAGTATTTT CASSETSSGGFTDTQYF
few TRBJ2-4 . TRBV9 TGTGCCAGCAGCGTATTCGGGGGACACATTCAGTACTTC CASSVFGGHIQYF
. TRBJ2-7 . TRBV6-1 TGTGCCAGCAGTGAGTCTAGCTCTAACTCCTACGAGCAGTACTTC CASSESSSNSYEQYF
. TRBJ1-5 . TRBV7-6 TGTGCCAGCAGCTTAGCTTCGGGGGGGGAACCGAGGCATTTT CASSLASGGEPRHF
. TRBJ2-3 . TRBV4-2 TGTGCCAGCAGCCAAGGTTCCCGGGTTGGGATTACAGATACGCAGTATTTT CASSQGSRVGITDTQYF
. TRBJ2-7 TRBD1 TRBV7-2 TGTGCCAGCAGCCGGGACAGGGCTCTCCGGTCCAACTACGAGCAGTACTTC CASSRDRALRSNYEQYF
. TRBJ1-1 . TRBV21-1 . CASSYGCGPTMNTEAFF
. TRBJ2-3 . TRBV5-4 TGTGCCAGCAGCATACCGCCGGACAGTCGCACAGATACGCAGTATTTT CASSIPPDSRTDTQYF
. TRBJ2-5 TRBD2 TRBV6-1 TGTGCCAGCAGTGCATCTAGCGGGGGGGCCCGAGACGGGACCCAGTACTTC CASSASSGGARDGTQYF
. TRBJ1-2 . TRBV5-6 TGTGCCAGCCTAACCTCGAAAAACTATGGCTACACCTTC CASLTSKNYGYTF
. TRBJ2-5 . TRBV21-1 TGTGCCAGCAGCACTCCTAGCGGGGGGTTTTGGGAGACCCAGTACTTC CASSTPSGGFWETQYF
. TRBJ2-3 TRBD2 TRBV19 TGTGCCAGTAGTAACGGGGGGTACACAGATACGCAGTATTTT CASSNGGYTDTQYF
. TRBJ2-5 TRBD1 TRBV7-7 TGTGCCAGCAGCATTAGAGAGGGGACAGGGAGCGAAGAGACCCAGTACTTC CASSIREGTGSEETQYF
. TRBJ2-3 . TRBV5-1 TGCGCCAGCAGCCTGGAGGGATCACAGTATTTT CASSLEGSQYF
. TRBJ1-1 . TRBV27 TGTGCCAGCAGTTGGGGAAACAGGGTTGGCGACACTGAAGCTTTCTTT CASSWGNRVGDTEAFF
. TRBJ1-5 . TRBV7-2 TGTGCCAGCAGCTTAGGAGCGAACGGTCAGCCCCAGCATTTT CASSLGANGQPQHF
once TRBJ2-1 TRBD2 TRBV7-2 TGTGCCAGCAGCTGGCTAGCGGGGGGATACAATGAGCAGTTCTTC CASSWLAGGYNEQFF
. TRBJ2-2 . TRBV7-8 TGTGCCAGCAGCCCCTACCCCGGGGATGGTTCTCCCGGGGAGCTGTTTTTT CASSPYPGDGSPGELFF
. TRBJ2-7 . TRBV11-1 TGTGCCAGCAGACCGGCAGGGGCCTACGAGCAGTACTTC CASRPAGAYEQYF
. TRBJ1-2 . TRBV7-9 TGTGCCAGCAGCTTAGAGTGGGAAGCGGAGCTCCGCTATGGCTACACCTTC CASSLEWEAELRYGYTF
. TRBJ2-1 TRBD2 TRBV18 TGTGCCAGCTCACCGGTAGGTGCGGGAGGGAATGAGCAGTTCTTC CASSPVGAGGNEQFF
. TRBJ1-5 TRBD1 TRBV19 TGTGCCAGCGAAGAGGGACAGGGGATCGGTCAGCCCCAGCATTTT CASEEGQGIGQPQHF
. TRBJ1-3 . TRBV28 TGTGCCAGCAGTTTAGCCCAGGGAACTGGAGACACCATATATTTT CASSLAQGTGDTIYF
. TRBJ1-5 . TRBV28 TGTGCCAGCAGTCTCCCCCGGGGGAACAATCAGCCCCAGCATTTT CASSLPRGNNQPQHF
. TRBJ1-1 . TRBV7-6 TGTGCCAGCAGTGATCAAAGTTACACTGAAGCTTTCTTT CASSDQSYTEAFF